This T cell receptor beta chain was found in a study of metastatic and nonmetastatic thyroid tumors. Whole-study context: Repertoires from malignant and benign thyroid patients were compared across blood and tumor or nodule tissue. Study observations and caveats: A significant increase in TCR beta diversity was reportedly seen in malignant thyroid tumors relative to benign nodules, in blood and tumor.

This clone was recorded many times. Its antigen is not known. Every patient underwent thyroid surgery untreated. In the original workflow: The authors used CDR3 differences across clinicopathological groups to build a distant-metastasis classifier for papillary thyroid cancer. TCRdb re-analyzed the PCR reads through MiXCR. What appears here as the V and J calls and clone size reflects TCRdb's work, not the paper's. The sample records some 64,000 clones, less than 5% being singletons. This CDR3 is built from 16 residues. The V gene end was trimmed by 6 bases and the J gene end by 2 bases; junction bases not matched to a gene: 10. Germline CDR1 reads MDHEN; CDR2 reads SYDVKM.

Sequencing was carried out using blood. The TCR was taken from a female donor with papillary thyroid cancer or a benign thyroid nodule (not recorded which). Some clones in this sample may be carry-over from other donors' samples. The chain links TRBV28 to TRBJ2-7; 10 bases are shared with TRBD1. The CDR3 DNA reads as TGTGCCAGCAGATATCATACCGGGACAGGGGCCTACGAGCAGTACTTC. It encodes CASRYHTGTGAYEQYF. The whole variable domain, filled in from reference TRBV28 and TRBJ2-7, reads DVKVTQSSRYLVKRTGEKVFLECVQDMDHENMFWYRQDPGLGLRLIYFSYDVKMKEKGDIPEGYSVSREKKERFSLILESASTNQTSMYLCASRYHTGTGAYEQYFGPGTRLTVT.